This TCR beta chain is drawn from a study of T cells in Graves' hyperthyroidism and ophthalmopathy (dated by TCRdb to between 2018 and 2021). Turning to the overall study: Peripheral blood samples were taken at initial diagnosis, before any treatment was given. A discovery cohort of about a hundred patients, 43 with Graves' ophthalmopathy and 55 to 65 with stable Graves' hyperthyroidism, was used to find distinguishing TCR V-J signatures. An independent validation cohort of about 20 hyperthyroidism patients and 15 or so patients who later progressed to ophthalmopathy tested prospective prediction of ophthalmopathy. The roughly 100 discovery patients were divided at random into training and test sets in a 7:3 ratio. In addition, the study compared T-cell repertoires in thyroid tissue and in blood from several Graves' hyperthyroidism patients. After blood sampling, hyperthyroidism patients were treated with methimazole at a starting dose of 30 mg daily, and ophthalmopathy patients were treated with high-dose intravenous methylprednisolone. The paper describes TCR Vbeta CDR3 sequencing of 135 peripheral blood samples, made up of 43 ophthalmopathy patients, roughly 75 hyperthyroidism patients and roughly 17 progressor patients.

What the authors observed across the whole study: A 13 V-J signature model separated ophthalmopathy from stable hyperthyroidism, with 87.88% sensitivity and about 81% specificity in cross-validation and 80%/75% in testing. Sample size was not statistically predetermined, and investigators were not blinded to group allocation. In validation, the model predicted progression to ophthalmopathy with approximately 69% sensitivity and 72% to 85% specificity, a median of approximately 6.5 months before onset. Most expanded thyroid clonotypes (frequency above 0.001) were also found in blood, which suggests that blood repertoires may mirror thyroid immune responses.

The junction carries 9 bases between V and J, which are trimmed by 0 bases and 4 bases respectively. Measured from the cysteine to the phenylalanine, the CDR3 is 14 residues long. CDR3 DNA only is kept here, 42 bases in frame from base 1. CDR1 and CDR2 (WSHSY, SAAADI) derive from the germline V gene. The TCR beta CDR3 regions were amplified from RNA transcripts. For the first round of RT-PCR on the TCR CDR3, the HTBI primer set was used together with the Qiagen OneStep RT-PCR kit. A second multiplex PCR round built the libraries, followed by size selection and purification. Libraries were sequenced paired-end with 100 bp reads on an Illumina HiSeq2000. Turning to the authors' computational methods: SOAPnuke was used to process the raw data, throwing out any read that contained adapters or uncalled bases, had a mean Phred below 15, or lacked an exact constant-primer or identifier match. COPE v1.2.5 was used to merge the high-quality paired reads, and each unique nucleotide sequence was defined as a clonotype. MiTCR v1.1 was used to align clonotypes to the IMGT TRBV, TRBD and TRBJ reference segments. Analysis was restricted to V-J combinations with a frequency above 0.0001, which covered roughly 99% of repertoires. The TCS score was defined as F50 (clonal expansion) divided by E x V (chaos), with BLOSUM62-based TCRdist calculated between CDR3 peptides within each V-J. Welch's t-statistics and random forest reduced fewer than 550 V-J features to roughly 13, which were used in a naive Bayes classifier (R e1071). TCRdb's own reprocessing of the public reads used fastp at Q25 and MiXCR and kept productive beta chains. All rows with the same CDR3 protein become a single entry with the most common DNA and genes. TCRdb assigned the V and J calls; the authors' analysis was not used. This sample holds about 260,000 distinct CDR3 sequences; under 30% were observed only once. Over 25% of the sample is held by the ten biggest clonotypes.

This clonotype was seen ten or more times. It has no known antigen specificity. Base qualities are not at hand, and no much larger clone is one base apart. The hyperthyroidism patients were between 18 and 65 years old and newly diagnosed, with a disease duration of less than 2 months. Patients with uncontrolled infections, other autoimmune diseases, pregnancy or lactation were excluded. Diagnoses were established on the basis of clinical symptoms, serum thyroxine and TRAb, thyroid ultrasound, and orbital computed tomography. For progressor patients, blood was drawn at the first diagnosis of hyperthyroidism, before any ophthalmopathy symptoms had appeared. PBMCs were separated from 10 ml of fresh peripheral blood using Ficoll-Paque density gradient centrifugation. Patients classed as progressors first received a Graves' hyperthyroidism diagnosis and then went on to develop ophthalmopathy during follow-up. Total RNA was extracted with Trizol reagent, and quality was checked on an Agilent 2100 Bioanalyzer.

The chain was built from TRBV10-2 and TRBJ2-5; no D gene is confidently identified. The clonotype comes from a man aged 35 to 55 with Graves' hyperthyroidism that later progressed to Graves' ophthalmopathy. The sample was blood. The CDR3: CASSESTVGETQYF. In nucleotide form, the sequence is TGCGCCAGCAGTGAGTCGACGGTCGGAGAGACCCAGTACTTC.